This T cell receptor beta chain appears in the sequencing data of a study of Ad26.COV2.S vaccination and SARS-CoV-2 variants. Study-wide background: Enrollment placed the donor in the COV1001 Ad26.COV2.S trial arm. Participants got Ad26.COV2.S intramuscularly, once or twice 56 days apart.

Treatment reported: about 20 received Ad26.COV2.S at low or high dose, single or two shots; roughly five received placebo; per-sample allocation not given. Samples came from day 63 after the first vaccine or placebo injection. This CDR3 is 14 amino acids long. V was cut by 5 bases and J by 8 bases, with 16 bases left in between. Germline CDR1 reads MNHEY; CDR2 reads SMNVEV (reference sequence). Broader study findings: Post-vaccination spike-specific CD8+ and CD4+ T cell responses reportedly had substantial breadth.

Clones were sequenced by immunoSEQ multiplex PCR, and TCRdb holds only the in-frame ones, with some missing. The repertoire holds 450,000 to 550,000 clones, around 89% seen once, with 1.5% to 2% in the top ten. With regard to this clone: The antigen remains undetermined.

V usage is TRBV27 and J usage is TRBJ2-1; possible D gene TRBD2, 5 bases. The sequencing used peripheral blood, collected in a trial of Ad26.COV2.S vaccine versus placebo. The clonotype was recovered from a person aged 18-65 years who received the Ad26.COV2.S COVID-19 vaccine or a placebo. The CDR3 protein is CASSPSRGGHEQFF. CDR3 DNA sequence: TGTGCCAGCAGTCCATCTCGGGGTGGCCATGAGCAGTTCTTC.